The sequence of this T cell receptor beta chain was determined in a study of T-cell memory formation after mild COVID-19. Deletions cut 2 bases from V and 1 base from J, with 7 bases between. The germline V gene encodes CDR1 LNHDA and CDR2 SQIVND (reference sequence). The CDR3 is made up of 14 amino acids. This clonotype was found a few times. TCRdb itself ran the 5' RACE reads through MiXCR, one entry per CDR3 protein. The sample gives 400,000 to 500,000 distinct CDR3 sequences, around 20% of which show up once; roughly 8% is in the top ten. The genes are TRBV19 and TRBJ2-3; D tentatively fits TRBD1 or TRBD2 (6 bases each). This receptor was identified in an adult woman who had mild COVID-19 (a few samples of this study predate the infection). Cell type and time point are not known. The material sequenced was PBMCs or a T cell subset sorted from them (not recorded which). CDR3 sequence (DNA): TGTGCCAGTAGTATAAGGGGGGGCACAGATACGCAGTATTTT. Encoded protein: CASSIRGGTDTQYF.